A selection of T cell receptor beta chains follows, all from one sample in a study of OX40 agonist ivuxolimab in advanced cancers. The repertoire was sequenced with immunoSEQ multiplex PCR; TCRdb's copy has only in-frame clones and lacks some. This table has about 80,000 clones, around nine tenths appearing once. The sample was CD4+ or CD8+ T cells sorted from blood, taken in a trial of the OX40 agonist ivuxolimab. The receptor source for this set is an adult with an advanced solid tumor such as melanoma, head and neck, liver or kidney cancer. Both conserved end residues are trimmed from each CDR3.

TRBV5-6,TRBJ2-7,ASTPPGLAGFNGEQY
TRBV5-6,TRBJ1-2,ASSQGTGNYGYT
TRBV6-6,TRBJ1-2,ASTGERVNGYT
TRBV2,TRBJ1-4,ASRSRPMATNEKLF
TRBV7-2,TRBJ2-5,ASSLLRGGEETQY
TRBV10-3,TRBJ2-1,AISSLGEHVEF
TRBV7-3,TRBJ2-7,ASTWGAKTSYEQY
TRBV7-9,.,AIRGQYEQY
TRBV18,TRBJ1-2,ASSPEGLYGYT
TRBV19,TRBJ1-1,ASSTSRRLGAF
TRBV7-9,TRBJ1-1,ASSASLGRVSEAF
TRBV6-4,TRBJ2-4,ASSPTSGSANIQY
TRBV21-1,TRBJ1-2,ASSIRDRAWNYGYT
TRBV6-5,TRBJ1-1,ASSYRNTEAF
TRBV9,TRBJ2-7,ASSVDGSPGGEQY
TRBV5-6,TRBJ2-1,ASSLMSSSYNEQF
TRBV2,TRBJ2-7,ASKGYEQY
TRBV27,TRBJ1-1,ASSLNGVHLNTEAF
TRBV27,TRBJ1-2,ASTPGGTGGSRGGYT
TRBV6-5,TRBJ1-2,ASSYSTPYGYT
TRBV30,TRBJ1-5,ACSRGGNQPQH
TRBV29-1,TRBJ2-7,SVEEDTSYEQY
TRBV7-3,TRBJ2-1,ASSLGGLGNEQF
TRBV27,TRBJ1-2,ASSLYRAHGYT
TRBV4-2,TRBJ2-7,ASSPGTSRYEQY
TRBV4-1,TRBJ2-2,ASSRVGGSGELF
TRBV7-8,TRBJ1-1,ASSSTGREAF
TRBV6-1,TRBJ2-2,ASSEIQWESPNTGELF
TRBV6-1,TRBJ1-1,ASSPRGPGDTEAF
TRBV9,TRBJ2-7,ASSVALAGEQY
TRBV11-3,TRBJ2-7,ASSPSSYEQY
TRBV5-8,TRBJ2-7,ASSRTPAYEQY
TRBV5-1,TRBJ1-1,ASSIGVDGEAF
TRBV6-6,TRBJ1-2,ASSYSGEFYGYT
TRBV6-6,TRBJ1-2,ASSPPGQGHYGYT
TRBV5-7,TRBJ2-1,ASSLQQQGARYNEQF
TRBV6-1,TRBJ1-2,ASSEWEGAANYGYT
TRBV5-6,TRBJ1-3,ASSAGQAYGNTIY
TRBV4-1,TRBJ1-5,ASSQADRADSNQPQH
TRBV7-8,TRBJ2-3,ASSLDRGDTQY
TRBV7-6,TRBJ2-7,ASSPHSYEQY
TRBV19,TRBJ1-1,ASSIGTKQGLVEAF
TRBV4-2,TRBJ1-5,ASSRGNQPQH
TRBV19,TRBJ1-1,ASSIHTGPNTEAF
TRBV27,TRBJ1-1,ASGTGNTEAF
TRBV9,TRBJ1-2,ASSVDTGRGYT
TRBV16,TRBJ1-2,ASSPTGGGYGYT
TRBV28,TRBJ1-1,ASSLGTLQGAWNTEAF
TRBV10-2,TRBJ2-1,ASSDGREGRYEQF
TRBV19,TRBJ1-5,ASNPVNSNQPQH
TRBV7-9,TRBJ1-3,ASSIVRGGNTIY
TRBV4-2,TRBJ2-7,ASSHPGGLDLSYEQY
TRBV5-6,TRBJ1-1,ASSRTANTEAF
TRBV7-3,TRBJ2-7,ASSLYAGYEQY
TRBV7-2,TRBJ2-7,ASSLGVYEQY
TRBV10-3,TRBJ1-2,AISESGQGEVSGYT